The rows below give T cell receptor beta chains drawn from one sample of a study of blood T cell repertoires in COVID-19. Clones were sequenced by immunoSEQ multiplex PCR, and TCRdb holds only the in-frame ones, with some missing. The table includes about 73,000 clones, about nine tenths detected once. The source material was peripheral blood. These receptors were obtained from a woman older than 75 with active or convalescent COVID-19. The CDR3 runs from the conserved cysteine through the conserved F or W. D genes are given only for firm matches. Some rows have no size entry. The others give once, few or many, or a class for an expanded clone.

v_gene,j_gene,abundance,d_gene,CDR3nt,CDR3aa
TRBV10-1,TRBJ2-1,.,TRBD1,TGCGCCAACGCGGACAGGGGGTCGTCCAATGAGCAGTTCTTC,CANADRGSSNEQFF
TRBV9,TRBJ1-2,.,.,TGTGCCAGCAGCGTAGACAGGACGAACTATGGCTACACCTTC,CASSVDRTNYGYTF
TRBV4-3,TRBJ1-4,few,TRBD1,TGCGCCAGCAGCCTGAGACAGGGGTTTAGGGAAAAACTGTTTTTT,CASSLRQGFREKLFF
TRBV28,TRBJ1-6,once,.,TGTGCCAGCAACCAGGGAACTTTCTCACCCCTCCACTTT,CASNQGTFSPLHF
TRBV9,TRBJ1-1,.,.,TGTGCCAGCAGCGTAACAGGTTTCAGCACTGAAGCTTTCTTT,CASSVTGFSTEAFF
TRBV27,TRBJ1-3,.,.,TGTGCCAGCGGCCTGTTGGGAGGTTTTGGAAACACCATATATTTT,CASGLLGGFGNTIYF
TRBV18,TRBJ1-3,few,.,TGTGCCAGCTCAGCGTCGAACGGAAACACCATATATTTT,CASSASNGNTIYF
TRBV7-9,TRBJ2-5,.,TRBD2,TGTGCCAGCAGCTTAATGCGGGGGTGGGCCCAAGAGACCCAGTACTTC,CASSLMRGWAQETQYF
TRBV28,TRBJ1-5,few,.,TGTGCCAGCAGTCTCCAGGTAAATAGCAATCAGCCCCAGCATTTT,CASSLQVNSNQPQHF
TRBV7-9,TRBJ1-1,.,TRBD1,TGTGCCAGCAGCTTAACAGGGGGCAACGCTGAAGCTTTCTTT,CASSLTGGNAEAFF
TRBV12-3/TRBV12-4,TRBJ1-5,.,.,TGTGCCAGCGCCATGTACAGGGTTCAGCCCCAGCATTTT,CASAMYRVQPQHF
TRBV7-9,TRBJ2-7,.,.,TGTGCCAGCAGCTTTAGATCTAAACCCTACGAGCAGTACTTC,CASSFRSKPYEQYF
TRBV7-2,TRBJ2-1,.,TRBD1,TGTGCCAGCAGCCCCGGGACAGGGAGGTCGAATGAGCAGTTCTTC,CASSPGTGRSNEQFF
TRBV5-1,TRBJ1-6,.,TRBD1,TGCGCCAGCAGCCAAGGACAGGGTACCTATAATTCACCCCTCCACTTT,CASSQGQGTYNSPLHF
TRBV7-9,TRBJ1-4,.,.,TGTGCCAGCAGCTCCTCGACAGGTTCTAATGAAAAACTGTTTTTT,CASSSSTGSNEKLFF
TRBV7-2,TRBJ2-3,.,.,TGTGCCAGCAGCCCGGGACTCGAAAGCACAGATACGCAGTATTTT,CASSPGLESTDTQYF
TRBV7-8,TRBJ2-7,.,TRBD2,TGTGCCAGCAGCTTAGTTCCCAGCGGGGGGCGGTACGAGCAGTACTTC,CASSLVPSGGRYEQYF
TRBV19,TRBJ1-1,.,.,TGTGCCAGTAGTATCCAGGGGATCCTCACTGAAGCTTTCTTT,CASSIQGILTEAFF
TRBV7-2,TRBJ2-4,.,.,TGTGCCAGCAGCTTAAGCTCCGGGTCGGGGAACATTCAGTACTTC,CASSLSSGSGNIQYF
TRBV28,TRBJ1-2,.,TRBD1,TGTGCCAGCAACCCACTGGGACAGGGCAACTATGGCTACACCTTC,CASNPLGQGNYGYTF
TRBV6-5,TRBJ1-4,.,.,TGTGCCAGCAGTTACTCAAACAGTCGACGTGAAAAACTGTTTTTT,CASSYSNSRREKLFF
TRBV27,TRBJ2-3,.,TRBD2,TGTGCCAGCAGTTTCGGACTAGCGGTGGATACGCAGTATTTT,CASSFGLAVDTQYF